This record covers a single T cell receptor beta chain. Authors' methods: Estimation of nucleated cell counts was performed using reference gene primer amplification. Libraries were prepared by immunoSEQ multiplex PCR; TCRdb keeps only in-frame clonotypes and omits some of them. The DNA gave D and trimming, while V, J and clone size come from that table. Among roughly 100,000 clones listed, roughly nine tenths were seen once. The record originates from a study of blood T cell repertoires in COVID-19. For the study at large: Samples taken during acute and convalescent COVID-19 were collected in the United States, Italy and Spain. The cDNA or gDNA used as material had been derived from T cells, B-cell-depleted T cells, or PBMCs.

The germline V and J ends were trimmed by 7 bases and 5 bases, with 20 bases remaining between them. Per germline, CDR1 MDHEN and CDR2 SYDVKM. CDR3 length equals 15 residues. The rearrangement joins TRBV28 to TRBJ2-5; maybe TRBD2 (6 bases). This receptor was taken from a man aged 45-65 years in a cohort sampled during active COVID-19. The sample comprised peripheral blood. CDR3 sequence: CASNVRGGVGETQYF. The CDR3 DNA is TGTGCCAGCAACGTAAGGGGCGGGGTAGGGGAGACCCAGTACTTC.